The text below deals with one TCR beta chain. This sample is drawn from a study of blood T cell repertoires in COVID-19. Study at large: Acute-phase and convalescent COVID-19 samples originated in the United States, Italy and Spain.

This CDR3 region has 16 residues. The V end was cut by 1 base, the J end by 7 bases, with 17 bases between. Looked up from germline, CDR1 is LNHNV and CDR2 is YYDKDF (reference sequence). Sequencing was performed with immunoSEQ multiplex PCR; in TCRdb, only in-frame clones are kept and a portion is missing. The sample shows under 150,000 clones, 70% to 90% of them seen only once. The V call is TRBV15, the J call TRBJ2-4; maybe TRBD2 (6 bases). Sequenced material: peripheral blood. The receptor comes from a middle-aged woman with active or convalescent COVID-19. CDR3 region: CATSRVVGIGGNIQYF. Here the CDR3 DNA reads TGTGCCACCAGCAGAGTGGTGGGGATTGGGGGGAACATTCAGTACTTC.